The clone carrying this TCR beta chain was observed a handful of times. What it binds is unknown. This record comes from a study of beta chain features in type 1 diabetes. Every bit of the isolated RNA underwent reverse transcription, so sequencing read expressed TCRB transcripts. TCRdb's table, derived via immunoSEQ multiplex PCR, lists solely in-frame clones and lacks some. The sample shows some 200,000 clones, 15% to 20% of them seen only once. Study results and caveats: People with Type 1 diabetes carried modestly yet significantly shorter TCRB CDR3s in all four CD4+ subsets. Shorter templates may be favored by PCR, equally so in patients and controls.

Losses at the gene ends were 3 bases for V and 6 bases for J; bases not matched to a gene: 7. This CDR3 spans 14 amino acids. Germline CDR1 is SNHLY and CDR2 is FYNNEI. The specimen was naive CD4+ T cells from blood. The receptor's source is a man younger than 40 with type 1 diabetes. The J gene is TRBJ2-7, the V gene TRBV2, with 8 nucleotides matching TRBD2. Here the CDR3 reads CASSDPTSAGEQYF. The DNA for the CDR3 is TGTGCCAGCAGTGACCCGACTAGCGCGGGCGAGCAGTACTTC. Using reference TRBV2 and TRBJ2-7 for the parts outside the CDR3, the full variable domain is EPEVTQTPSHQVTQMGQEVILRCVPISNHLYFYWYRQILGQKVEFLVSFYNNEISEKSEIFDDQFSVERPDGSNFTLKIRSTKLEDSAMYFCASSDPTSAGEQYFGPGTRLTVT.